This T cell receptor beta chain was observed in a study of T-cell reconstitution after alpha-beta-depleted transplantation in children. Findings and limits, study-wide: Reports say that about two months after transplant, the alpha-beta T cells came out of several hundred graft clones that had expanded. Fresh T-cell production supplied most of the T-cell counts and diversity seen one year after transplant. In some patients, recipient T cells and intrathymic progenitors surviving conditioning explained high day-60 diversity.

A TCRbeta library incorporating unique molecular identifiers was prepared. TCRdb analysed the PCR reads with MiXCR anew, one entry per CDR3 protein. This table holds hundreds of thousands of distinct CDR3 sequences, roughly 16% found once. The CDR3 loop spans 14 amino acids. CDR1 is SGHVS, CDR2 FNYEAQ, per germline. V lost 5 bases to trimming and J lost 5 bases, with 13 bases between them. To note about this clonotype: The antigen is unknown.

V and J are TRBV7-6 and TRBJ2-1; D possibly corresponds to TRBD2 (6 bases). The TCR sequence derives from a male patient under 10 years old who had a stem cell transplant for acute lymphoblastic leukemia, so the T cells may come from the graft donor. The material sequenced was PBMCs, mostly from graft donor cells, taken 360 days after TCRalphabeta/CD19-depleted stem cell transplant. The CDR3 loop is CASSPQDYHNEQFF. DNA for the CDR3: TGTGCCAGCAGCCCTCAGGACTACCACAATGAGCAGTTCTTC. The full variable domain, with the rest looked up from reference TRBV7-6 and TRBJ2-1, is GAGVSQSPRYKVTKRGQDVALRCDPISGHVSLYWYRQALGQGPEFLTYFNYEAQQDKSGLPNDRFSAERPEGSISTLTIQRTEQRDSAMYRCASSPQDYHNEQFFGPGTRLTVL.